This T cell receptor (beta chain) was identified in a study of CD8 T cells in Susac syndrome. The CDR3 extends over 19 amino acids. Germline V gene sequence: CDR1 SEHNR, CDR2 FQNEAQ (reference sequence). The junction had 9 bases not matched to a gene; V was cut back by 5 bases and J by 1 base. The table lists this clonotype with a count of one. Its antigen is unknown. Whole-study findings and limits: The study acknowledged a relatively small number of individuals in its TCR sequencing and HLA analysis.

It was with random hexamers that 0.5 to 1 ug RNA was reverse transcribed. TCRdb re-called the immunoSEQ multiplex PCR reads through MiXCR, storing one row per CDR3 protein. The repertoire includes 250,000 to 300,000 distinct CDR3 sequences, about 91% of them detected once, and approximately 0.18% sits in the top ten. Control patients had untreated stable or active relapsing-remitting multiple sclerosis by revised McDonald criteria. The CD8+ and CD4+ T cells were negatively isolated, with the TEMRA cells enriched by FACS. The origin of this receptor is a human donor with multiple sclerosis. Sequences were obtained from CD8+ T cells from PBMCs. The chain combines TRBV7-9 with TRBJ2-4; TRBD2 agrees at 15 bases. The CDR3 DNA reads as TGTGCCAGCAGCGGAGGACTAGCGGGGGGGCCTGGGGCCAAAAACATTCAGTACTTC. Its protein is CASSGGLAGGPGAKNIQYF.